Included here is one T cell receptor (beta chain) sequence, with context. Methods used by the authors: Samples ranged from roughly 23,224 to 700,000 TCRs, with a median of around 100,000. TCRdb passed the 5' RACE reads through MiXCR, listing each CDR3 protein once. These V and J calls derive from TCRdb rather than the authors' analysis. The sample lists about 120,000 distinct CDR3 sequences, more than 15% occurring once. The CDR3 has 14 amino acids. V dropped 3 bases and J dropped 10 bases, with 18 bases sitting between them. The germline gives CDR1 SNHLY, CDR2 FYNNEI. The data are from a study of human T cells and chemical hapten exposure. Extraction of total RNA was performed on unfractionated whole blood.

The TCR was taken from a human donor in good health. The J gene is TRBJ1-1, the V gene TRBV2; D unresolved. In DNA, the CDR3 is TGTGCCAGCAGTGATCGTGGCAGTGTGAGGGCAGCTTTCTTT. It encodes CASSDRGSVRAAFF.